One sample yielded the 27 T cell receptor beta chains listed below, sequenced in a study of cytomegalovirus exposure and HLA in healthy donors. PCR employed 60 Vbeta and 13 Jbeta primers. Using immunoSEQ multiplex PCR, the repertoire was profiled, and TCRdb retains in-frame clones only, with some absent. The sample lists 90,000 to 140,000 clones, 13% to 15% seen once, with around 0.86% in the top ten. Specimen: PBMCs. Receptors were obtained from a female donor in good health and CMV-seronegative.

The chain has TRBV19 and TRBJ2-5; TRBD2 matches at 14 bases. The CDR3 is 12 residues long. Germline CDR1 is LNHDA and CDR2 is SQIVND (reference sequence). The CDR3 reads CGGLAGGETQYF. CDR3 sequence (DNA): TGTGGCGGACTAGCGGGAGGAGAGACCCAGTACTTC.

This clone was counted a few times. The chain recombines TRBV5-4 with TRBJ2-7; 7 nucleotides match TRBD2. The CDR3 covers 12 residues. With 4 bases clipped from V and 5 bases from J, the junction kept 3 bases outside the gene matches. In germline, CDR1 is SGHNT, CDR2 YYREEE (reference sequence). CDR3 DNA: TGTGCCAGCAGCCCTGGACTAGACGAGCAGTACTTC. This gives the protein CASSPGLDEQYF.

This chain connects TRBV27 to TRBJ1-5, with no clear D. V gave up 2 bases and J gave up 7 bases, with 9 bases separating them. The CDR3 runs to 13 residues. Germline CDR1 and CDR2: MNHEY and SMNVEV (reference sequence). Here the CDR3 DNA reads TGTGCCAGCAGTTTAACCCTGCAGCAGCCCCAGCATTTT. This translates into CASSLTLQQPQHF.

The rearrangement uses TRBV6-1 and TRBJ2-1; D is possibly TRBD2 (6 bases). CDR3 length equals 14 residues. Germline CDR1 is MNHNS and CDR2 is SASEGT. V lost 2 bases and J lost 6, with 11 bases in between. The CDR3 region is CASSETLASNEQFF. The DNA of the CDR3 is TGTGCCAGCAGTGAAACGCTAGCGAGCAATGAGCAGTTCTTC.

The rearrangement uses TRBV29-1 and TRBJ1-3; 7 positions agree with TRBD1. The length of the CDR3 is 13 residues. In germline, CDR1 is SQVTM, CDR2 ANQGSEA. V was pared by 6 bases and J by 2 bases, with 4 bases of the junction left unmatched. The CDR3 nucleotides are TGCAGCGTAAGACAGGGTACTGGAAACACCATATATTTT. Protein sequence: CSVRQGTGNTIYF.

V is TRBV7-2 and J is TRBJ2-5; D ambiguous. The V gene lost 3 bases and the J gene lost 3 bases, with 8 bases spanning the gap. From germline, CDR1 is SGHTA and CDR2 FQGNSA. The CDR3 covers 13 residues. Written as DNA, the CDR3 is TGTGCCAGCAGCTTCGGAGCCGAAGAGACCCAGTACTTC. This sequence encodes CASSFGAEETQYF.

The chain employs TRBV7-6 and TRBJ2-2, with D perhaps matching TRBD2 (5 bases). This CDR3 comprises 16 residues. Trimming stripped 0 bases from V and 9 bases from J, with 17 bases between. The germline V gene has CDR1 SGHVS and CDR2 FNYEAQ. CDR3 sequence: CASSLAGGHRGWELFF. In DNA, the CDR3 is TGTGCCAGCAGCTTAGCGGGCGGGCATCGCGGCTGGGAGCTGTTTTTT.

This rearrangement joins TRBV6-6 to TRBJ2-5; D perhaps matches TRBD1 (6 bases). Germline-derived CDR1 and CDR2 are MNHNY and SVGAGI (reference sequence). The CDR3 contains 15 residues. The germline V and J ends were trimmed by 6 bases and 0 bases, with 14 bases remaining between them. CDR3 sequence reads: CASSEQGMNQETQYF. The CDR3 bases are TGTGCCAGCAGCGAACAGGGAATGAACCAAGAGACCCAGTACTTC.

This clone turned up a few times. The chain is built from TRBV6-1 and TRBJ1-5, with TRBD1 identical over 7 bases. There are 15 residues in the CDR3. V gave up 0 bases and J gave up 9 bases; unmatched junction bases: 8. The V gene's germline CDR1 is MNHNS and CDR2 SASEGT. CDR3 in amino acids: CASSEAGTAQWPQHF. CDR3 in DNA: TGTGCCAGCAGTGAAGCAGGGACAGCCCAGTGGCCCCAGCATTTT.

The chain employs TRBV7-8 and TRBJ2-1; a weak D match, TRBD2 (5 bases). V gave up 3 bases and J gave up 4 bases, with 10 bases separating them. The CDR3 consists of 14 residues. Germline CDR1 is SGHVS and CDR2 is FQNEAQ. The CDR3 bases are TGTGCCAGCAGCTTGGATCGGGGATACAATGAGCAGTTCTTC. This codes for CASSLDRGYNEQFF.

The J gene is TRBJ1-5, the V gene TRBV5-8; TRBD1 might be the D (6 bases). CDR3 length equals 16 residues. CDR1 is SGHTS and CDR2 is YDEGEE in the germline V gene. Deletions cut 4 bases from V and 3 bases from J, with 17 bases between. The CDR3 DNA reads as TGTGCCAGCAGCCCCTTGTGGTCAGGGGCCAATCAGCCCCAGCATTTT. It codes for CASSPLWSGANQPQHF.

In its sample, this clone was seen a few times. The CDR3, as DNA: TGTGCCAGCAGCCGGACCCCAGGGGCGCAGGAGACCCAGTACTTC. This encodes CASSRTPGAQETQYF. The V call is TRBV5-4, the J call TRBJ2-5; D may be TRBD1 (6 bases). Looked up from germline, CDR1 is SGHNT and CDR2 is YYREEE (reference sequence). V was shortened by 4 bases and J by 5 bases, with 18 bases between the two germline ends. This CDR3 region has 15 residues.

The rearrangement joins TRBV7-2 to TRBJ2-7, with 8 bases identical to TRBD2. Germline CDR1 reads SGHTA; CDR2 reads FQGNSA. After removal of 2 bases from V and 6 bases from J, the junction contained 9 bases not matched to a gene. The CDR3 sequence is 15 residues long. As DNA, the CDR3 is TGTGCCAGCAGCTTATTACGGGAGGGCCCTCGCGAGCAGTACTTC. Protein sequence: CASSLLREGPREQYF.

This clone occurred a few times. V is TRBV18 and J is TRBJ2-7; 7 nucleotides align to TRBD2. The CDR3 is made up of 15 amino acids. Germline loops: CDR1 KGHSH, CDR2 LQKENI. Trimming cost V 6 bases and J 3 bases; bases outside gene matches: 11. In DNA, the CDR3 is TGTGCCAGCTCCCAGTCCTTAGCGGGTGACTACGAGCAGTACTTC. This sequence encodes CASSQSLAGDYEQYF.

This clone has a handful of counts. This chain links TRBV19 with TRBJ2-2; 7 nucleotides line up with TRBD2. The CDR3 consists of 15 residues. Germline CDR1 reads LNHDA; CDR2 reads SQIVND (reference sequence). V trimming: 6 bases; J trimming: 5 bases; junction bases outside the gene matches: 9. The CDR3 reads CASRSPWGGTGELFF. As DNA, the CDR3 is TGTGCCAGTAGATCCCCTTGGGGGGGGACCGGGGAGCTGTTTTTT.

This chain links TRBV7-9 with TRBJ2-5; 9 nucleotides match TRBD2. Per the germline V gene, CDR1 is SEHNR and CDR2 is FQNEAQ (reference sequence). V trimming: 4 bases; J trimming: 5 bases; junction bases outside the gene matches: 14. There are 17 residues in the CDR3. The CDR3 DNA reads TGTGCCAGCAGCTCCCACCGGGAAAGCGGGAGGTCGGAGACCCAGTACTTC. It yields the protein CASSSHRESGRSETQYF.

This clone was counted a few times. The chain joins TRBV5-1 to TRBJ2-7; D remains unclear. The germline V and J ends were trimmed by 5 bases and 0 bases, with 15 bases remaining between them. CDR1 is SGHRS and CDR2 is YFSETQ in the germline V gene. The CDR3 totals 15 residues. The CDR3 DNA follows: TGCGCCAGCAGTGGGCAGAGTGTCCTCTCCTACGAGCAGTACTTC. Its translation: CASSGQSVLSYEQYF.

Only a few counts were recorded for this clone. The DNA for the CDR3 is TGCGCCAGCAGCCAAGAAGACTTACCGGGCACAGATACGCAGTATTTT. Its protein is CASSQEDLPGTDTQYF. The chain is built from TRBV4-1 and TRBJ2-3; D uncertain. With 0 bases removed from V and 1 base from J, the gap between germline ends came to 11 bases. CDR3 length: 16 residues. The germline gives CDR1 MGHRA, CDR2 YSYEKL.

This clone appeared a few times. The chain is built from TRBV2 and TRBJ2-6; 10 bases match TRBD1. Germline CDR1 reads SNHLY; CDR2 reads FYNNEI. The CDR3 length is 18 residues. The ends lost 6 bases at V and 3 bases at J; junction bases unmatched: 11. CDR3 nucleotides: TGTGCCAGCAGCGACAGGGGGCATGGAGTGATTGGGGCCAACGTCCTGACTTTC. It translates to CASSDRGHGVIGANVLTF.

This clone appeared a few times. The gene calls are TRBV10-1 and TRBJ1-6; a weak D match, TRBD1 (5 bases). This CDR3 has 13 amino acids. CDR1 and CDR2 (germline): WNHNN, SYGVQD (reference sequence). Trimming removed 3 bases from V and 10 bases from J, with 10 bases in between. CDR3 bases: TGCGCCAGCAGTGATTTGCGGGACTCACCCCTCCACTTT. Protein: CASSDLRDSPLHF.

The rearrangement uses TRBV5-1 and TRBJ2-6; D is perhaps TRBD2 (6 bases). Deletions cut 3 bases from V and 0 bases from J, with 7 bases between. This CDR3 comprises 15 residues. Germline CDR1 SGHRS, CDR2 YFSETQ. The CDR3 DNA follows: TGCGCCAGCAGCTCCGGGGGCTCTGGGGCCAACGTCCTGACTTTC. Residues: CASSSGGSGANVLTF.

The chain combines TRBV9 with TRBJ2-1; tentative D call: TRBD2 (6 bases). Germline CDR1 is SGDLS and CDR2 is YYNGEE. The CDR3 runs 14 residues. V lost 0 bases and J 8 bases, leaving 12 bases between the germline ends. The CDR3 DNA reads as TGTGCCAGCAGCGTAGAAATGGGGGGTTATGAGCAGTTCTTC. Its protein is CASSVEMGGYEQFF. Filled out from reference TRBV9 and TRBJ2-1, the complete variable domain reads DSGVTQTPKHLITATGQRVTLRCSPRSGDLSVYWYQQSLDQGLQFLIQYYNGEERAKGNILERFSAQQFPDLHSELNLSSLELGDSALYFCASSVEMGGYEQFFGPGTRLTVL.

This clone was observed a few times. The V and J genes are TRBV29-1 and TRBJ1-2; no clear D gene. V dropped 7 bases and J dropped 5 bases, with 17 bases sitting between them. Looked up from germline, CDR1 is SQVTM and CDR2 is ANQGSEA. The CDR3 loop spans 13 amino acids. The CDR3 loop is CSAGPGERYGYTF. The CDR3 nucleotides are TGCAGCGCCGGCCCCGGGGAGCGGTATGGCTACACCTTC.

V is TRBV18 and J is TRBJ1-2, with 9 positions matching TRBD1. With V trimmed by 4 bases and J by 4 bases, 10 bases remained unmatched. CDR1 and CDR2 from the germline V gene are KGHSH and LQKENI. There are 16 residues in the CDR3. The CDR3 DNA is TGTGCCAGCTCACAACCGACAGGGGGAATCCGCTATGGCTACACCTTC. Encoded protein: CASSQPTGGIRYGYTF.

This chain uses TRBV27 with TRBJ2-2, with 15 bases identical to TRBD2. The length of the CDR3 is 18 residues. Trimming took 6 bases from V and 2 from J; bases not matched to a gene: 7. Germline V gene lookup returns CDR1 MNHEY and CDR2 SMNVEV (reference sequence). The CDR3 nucleotides read TGTGCCAGCAGACACTGGACTAGCGGGGGGGGTAACACCGGGGAGCTGTTTTTT. It encodes CASRHWTSGGGNTGELFF.

V and J are TRBV7-2 and TRBJ1-2; 10 nucleotides match TRBD1. This CDR3 spans 17 amino acids. The germline gives CDR1 SGHTA, CDR2 FQGNSA. J was trimmed by 7 bases and V by 3 bases; bases with no gene match: 14. The DNA for the CDR3 is TGTGCCAGCAGCTTTGGACAGGGGGGGAGGAGGGGGATTGGCTACACCTTC. Protein product: CASSFGQGGRRGIGYTF.

This clone came up a few times. At one of its ends the junction is not consistent with the germline gene, which may arise from a read error. The V call is TRBV6-1, the J call TRBJ1-3; D is ambiguous. Germline V gene sequence: CDR1 MNHNS, CDR2 SASEGT. The CDR3 has 17 amino acids. The CDR3 DNA is TGTGCCAGCAGAGAAGACGGACTACAGATCTCTGGAAACACCATATATTTT. Residues: CASREDGLQISGNTIYF.